These 8 T cell receptor beta chains originate from one sample sequenced in a study of blood T cell repertoires in COVID-19. Profiled with immunoSEQ multiplex PCR; TCRdb holds only in-frame clones, not every one. The sample records roughly 400,000 clones, more than 70% being singletons. Material for sequencing was PBMCs or T cells enriched from blood (not recorded which). The receptors were gathered from a woman aged 18 to 35 who had been exposed to COVID-19.

J is TRBJ2-7 and V is TRBV5-1, with 7 positions matching TRBD2. Germline V gene sequence: CDR1 SGHRS, CDR2 YFSETQ. The CDR3 is made up of 15 amino acids. Trimming cost V 5 bases and J 0 bases; bases outside gene matches: 8. CDR3 nucleotides: TGCGCCAGCAGAATGACTAGCCTGGGCTCCTACGAGCAGTACTTC. Its translation is CASRMTSLGSYEQYF.

This clone came up once. The CDR3 loop reads CASTLTGTAVHYGYTF. The DNA of the CDR3 is TGCGCCAGCACCCTAACAGGGACCGCAGTTCACTATGGCTACACCTTC. The chain employs TRBV5-1 and TRBJ1-2; possible D gene TRBD1, 6 bases. Germline CDR1 SGHRS, CDR2 YFSETQ. V gave up 6 bases and J gave up 3 bases, with 21 bases separating them. The CDR3 is 16 amino acids.

In this sample, this clone turned up a few times. The chain employs TRBV5-6 and TRBJ1-6, with 10 bases identical to TRBD1. This CDR3 comprises 15 residues. Germline lookup yields CDR1 SGHDT and CDR2 YYEEEE. The V gene end was trimmed by 2 bases and the J gene end by 6 bases; junction bases not matched to a gene: 2. This CDR3 is CASSFRDRGNSPLHF. CDR3 coding DNA: TGTGCCAGCAGCTTCCGGGACAGGGGTAATTCACCCCTCCACTTT. Looking up the rest from reference TRBV5-6 and TRBJ1-6 gives the full variable domain: DAGVTQSPTHLIKTRGQQVTLRCSPKSGHDTVSWYQQALGQGPQFIFQYYEEEERQRGNFPDRFSGHQFPNYSSELNVNALLLGDSALYLCASSFRDRGNSPLHFGNGTRLTVT.

This clone was seen a single time. The chain couples TRBV9 to TRBJ1-2; 7 bases fit TRBD1. The V gene's germline CDR1 is SGDLS and CDR2 YYNGEE. This CDR3 has 13 amino acids. With V trimmed by 4 bases and J by 3 bases, 3 bases remained unmatched. The CDR3 reads CASSLDRDYGYTF. The CDR3 region has the DNA TGTGCCAGCAGCCTTGACAGGGACTATGGCTACACCTTC.

This clone has more than one count but fewer than ten. This chain uses TRBV7-9 with TRBJ1-6; D is undetermined. The germline CDR1 and CDR2 sequences are SEHNR and FQNEAQ (reference sequence). Trimming took 4 bases from V and 5 from J, leaving 6 bases between them. The CDR3 sequence is 13 residues long. The CDR3 DNA reads as TGTGCCAGCAGCTCCGAGGATAATTCACCCCTCCACTTT. Translated: CASSSEDNSPLHF.

This chain links TRBV2 with TRBJ1-5, with a tentative D call TRBD1 (6 bases). Looked up from germline, CDR1 is SNHLY and CDR2 is FYNNEI. There are 15 residues in the CDR3. Trimming took off 4 bases at V and 2 bases at J, with 12 bases between the two ends. This CDR3 is CASSVEGGGNQPQHF. The CDR3 DNA reads as TGTGCCAGCAGTGTGGAGGGGGGGGGCAATCAGCCCCAGCATTTT.

This clone was seen only once. The chain has TRBV5-6 and TRBJ2-7; tentative D call: TRBD1 (6 bases). The CDR3 runs to 13 residues. Germline V gene sequence: CDR1 SGHDT, CDR2 YYEEEE. Deletions cut 4 bases from V and 2 bases from J, with 10 bases between. The chain's CDR3 is CASSATGTYEQYF. CDR3 coding DNA: TGTGCCAGCAGCGCAACAGGGACCTACGAGCAGTACTTC.

CDR3 protein: CASRVDWSYEQYF. The CDR3 DNA is TGTGCCAGCAGAGTCGACTGGTCCTACGAGCAGTACTTC. The chain joins TRBV5-5 to TRBJ2-7; D is undetermined. Germline loops: CDR1 SGHKS, CDR2 YYEKEE (reference sequence). The CDR3 extends over 13 amino acids. With 5 bases removed from V and 1 base from J, the gap between germline ends came to 10 bases.